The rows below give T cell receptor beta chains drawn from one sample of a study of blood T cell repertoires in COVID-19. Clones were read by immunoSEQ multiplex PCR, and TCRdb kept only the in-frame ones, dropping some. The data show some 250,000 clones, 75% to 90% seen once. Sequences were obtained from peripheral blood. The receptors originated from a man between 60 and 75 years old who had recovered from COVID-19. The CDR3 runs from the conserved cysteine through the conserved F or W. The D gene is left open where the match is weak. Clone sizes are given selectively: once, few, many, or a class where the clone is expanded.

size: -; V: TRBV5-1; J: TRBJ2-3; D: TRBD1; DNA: TGCGCCAGCAGCTTACAGGGGGGACCAGATACGCAGTATTTT; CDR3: CASSLQGGPDTQYF
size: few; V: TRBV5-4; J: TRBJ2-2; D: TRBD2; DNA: TGTGCCAGCAGCTTAGGAAACGGGGGGACCAACACCGGGGAGCTGTTTTTT; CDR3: CASSLGNGGTNTGELFF
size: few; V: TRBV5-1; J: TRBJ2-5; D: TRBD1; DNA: TGCGCCAGCAGCCCGACAGGGGGGCGAGAGACCCAGTACTTC; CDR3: CASSPTGGRETQYF
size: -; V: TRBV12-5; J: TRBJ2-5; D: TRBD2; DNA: TGTGCTAGTGGCCCCGGGGCCGGGGGGACGGAGACCCAGTACTTC; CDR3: CASGPGAGGTETQYF
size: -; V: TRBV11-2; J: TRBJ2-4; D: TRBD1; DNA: TGTGCCAGCAGCCAACATTGGGGACAGGCCAAAAACATTCAGTACTTC; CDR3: CASSQHWGQAKNIQYF
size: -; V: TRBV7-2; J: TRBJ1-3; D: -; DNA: TGTGCCAGCAGCTGGGGCCAAAGGGGGGGAAACACCATATATTTT; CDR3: CASSWGQRGGNTIYF
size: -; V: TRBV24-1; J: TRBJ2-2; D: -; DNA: TGTGCCACCAGTGAGAAATGGGCGATTTCACGCGGGGAGCTGTTTTTT; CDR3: CATSEKWAISRGELFF
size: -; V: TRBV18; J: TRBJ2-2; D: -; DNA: TGTGCCAGCTCACCAAATAGCGGCGGGCGAGTCACCGGGGAGCTGTTTTTT; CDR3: CASSPNSGGRVTGELFF
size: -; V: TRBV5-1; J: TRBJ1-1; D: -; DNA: TGCGCCAGCAGCTTAACAGAGAACACTGAAGCTTTCTTT; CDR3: CASSLTENTEAFF
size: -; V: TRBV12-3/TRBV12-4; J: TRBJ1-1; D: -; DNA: TGTGCCAGCAGTTTCAGGATGAACACTGAAGCTTTCTTT; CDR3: CASSFRMNTEAFF
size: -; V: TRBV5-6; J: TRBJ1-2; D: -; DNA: TGTGCCAGCAGCCTTCAGTCTGTCGGCTACACCTTC; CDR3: CASSLQSVGYTF
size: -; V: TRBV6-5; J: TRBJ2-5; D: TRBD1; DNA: TGTGCCAGCACTAAACAGGGGGAAGAGACCCAGTACTTC; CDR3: CASTKQGEETQYF